Given below is one TCR beta chain in context. Germline V gives CDR1 MRHNA, CDR2 SNTAGT. The J segment lost 1 base and the V segment lost 2 bases, leaving 16 bases of the junction unmatched. The CDR3 is made up of 20 amino acids. This sample stems from a study of technical replicates of blood from a handful of donors. The repertoire was sequenced with immunoSEQ multiplex PCR; TCRdb's copy has only in-frame clones and lacks some. The table lists about 80,000 clones, 85% to 95% of them singletons. This receptor was identified in a human donor in good health. The specimen was T cells isolated from PBMCs. The genes are TRBV6-4 and TRBJ1-5; TRBD1 matches at 8 bases. The CDR3 sequence: CASSDAVWSGGGESNQPQHF. The CDR3 DNA follows: TGTGCCAGCAGTGACGCCGTTTGGTCAGGGGGCGGAGAGAGCAATCAGCCCCAGCATTTT.